This TCR beta chain was captured by sequencing in a study of spatial heterogeneity in lung cancer. This sample's time point: sample taken at primary tumor resection. The input material, whole RNA from tumor, nontumor lung or frozen PBMC, was sequenced unsorted. Samples were donated by 72 untreated early-stage non-small cell lung cancer patients. A unique molecular identifier was attached to every TCR cDNA molecule. Via MiXCR, TCRdb re-called the 5' RACE reads, giving one row per CDR3 protein. The repertoire includes tens of thousands of distinct CDR3 sequences, about an eighth of them detected once, and 7.2% sits in the top ten. The sequences come from PBMCs, collected at surgery. This TCR came from a male donor with early-stage non-small cell lung cancer.

The CDR3 spells CASSQDLASGILSYEQYF. CDR3 DNA: TGTGCCAGCAGCCAAGATCTTGCTAGCGGGATCCTCTCCTACGAGCAGTACTTC. The rearrangement links TRBV3-1 to TRBJ2-7; 9 bases align to TRBD2. The V gene's germline CDR1 is LGHDT and CDR2 YNNKEL (reference sequence). J was trimmed by 0 bases and V by 0 bases; bases with no gene match: 9. The CDR3 totals 18 residues.